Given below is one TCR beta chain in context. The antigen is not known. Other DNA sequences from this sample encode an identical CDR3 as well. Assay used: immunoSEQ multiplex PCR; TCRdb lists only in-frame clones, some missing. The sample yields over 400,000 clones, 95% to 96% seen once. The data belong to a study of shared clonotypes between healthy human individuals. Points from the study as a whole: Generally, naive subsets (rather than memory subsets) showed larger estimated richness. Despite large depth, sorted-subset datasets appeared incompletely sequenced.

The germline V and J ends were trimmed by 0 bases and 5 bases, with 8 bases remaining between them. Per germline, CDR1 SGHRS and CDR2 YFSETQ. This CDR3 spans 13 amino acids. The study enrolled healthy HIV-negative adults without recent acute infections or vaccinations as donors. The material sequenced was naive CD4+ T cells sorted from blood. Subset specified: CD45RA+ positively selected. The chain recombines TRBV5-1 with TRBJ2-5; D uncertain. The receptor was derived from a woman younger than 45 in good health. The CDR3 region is CASSLAGAETQYF. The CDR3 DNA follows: TGCGCCAGCAGCTTGGCCGGAGCGGAGACCCAGTACTTC.